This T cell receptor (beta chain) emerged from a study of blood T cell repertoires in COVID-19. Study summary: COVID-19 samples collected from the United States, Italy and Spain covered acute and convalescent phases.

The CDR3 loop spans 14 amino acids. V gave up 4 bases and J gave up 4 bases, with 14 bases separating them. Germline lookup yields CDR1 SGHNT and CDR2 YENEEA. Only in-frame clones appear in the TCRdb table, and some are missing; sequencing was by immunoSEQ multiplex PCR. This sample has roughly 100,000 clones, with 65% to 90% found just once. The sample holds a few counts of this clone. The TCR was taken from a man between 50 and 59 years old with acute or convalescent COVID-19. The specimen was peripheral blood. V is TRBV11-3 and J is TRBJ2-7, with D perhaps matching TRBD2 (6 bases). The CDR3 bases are TGTGCCAGCAGCTCCCAAACGGGGGATTACGAGCAGTACTTC. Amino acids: CASSSQTGDYEQYF.